The 19 T cell receptor beta chains below come from one sample, sequenced in a study. TCRdb redid the calling of the RT-PCR reads with MiXCR, one entry per CDR3 protein. Of more than 1,100 distinct CDR3 sequences in the sample, 34% are singletons; the top ten hold approximately 9.7%. Sample: memory CD4+ T cells from salivary gland. The source is a female donor with primary Sjogren's syndrome.

The rearrangement uses TRBV6-5 and TRBJ2-5; 8 nucleotides match TRBD1. Germline V lookup: CDR1 MNHEY, CDR2 SVGAGI. This CDR3 has 16 residues. Trimming cost V 0 bases and J 5 bases; bases outside gene matches: 8. CDR3 nucleotides: TGTGCCAGCAGTTACTCGAGGACAGGGTCTCGGGAGACCCAGTACTTC. Protein sequence: CASSYSRTGSRETQYF.

This clonotype is termed large (0.1 to 1%). The chain carries TRBV20-1 and TRBJ1-5, with 11 bases that match TRBD1. The CDR3 loop spans 16 amino acids. Germline V gene lookup returns CDR1 DFQATT and CDR2 SNEGSKA (reference sequence). V lost 4 bases to trimming and J lost 3 bases; unmatched junction nucleotides: 8. The CDR3 DNA is TGCAGTGCTAATGCCGGGACAGGGGGTTTCAATCAGCCCCAGCATTTT. Translation: CSANAGTGGFNQPQHF.

This clonotype qualifies as medium-sized. The rearrangement uses TRBV27 and TRBJ1-5; 8 nucleotides agree with TRBD1. V trimming: 6 bases; J trimming: 2 bases; junction bases outside the gene matches: 6. The CDR3 contains 15 residues. Germline CDR1 and CDR2: MNHEY and SMNVEV (reference sequence). In DNA, the CDR3 is TGTGCCAGCAGCCCAGGGGGCCCGGGCAATCAGCCCCAGCATTTT. Residues: CASSPGGPGNQPQHF.

This clonotype is labeled as large. The J gene is TRBJ2-1, the V gene TRBV20-1; 7 bases fit TRBD1. The germline V gene has CDR1 DFQATT and CDR2 SNEGSKA (reference sequence). The CDR3 contains 13 residues. J gave up 4 bases and V 6 bases, and 6 bases lay outside the gene matches. CDR3 sequence: CSADGTAYNEQFF. For the CDR3, the DNA is TGCAGTGCGGACGGGACAGCTTACAATGAGCAGTTCTTC.

This clonotype is classed as large. The rearrangement joins TRBV5-1 to TRBJ2-2, with 7 bases identical to TRBD1. The germline gives CDR1 SGHRS, CDR2 YFSETQ. This CDR3 comprises 15 residues. Germline trimming cut 3 bases from V and 0 bases from J; bases unmatched to any gene: 2. Here the CDR3 reads CASSWGQSNTGELFF. The CDR3 nucleotides are TGCGCCAGCAGCTGGGGACAGTCGAACACCGGGGAGCTGTTTTTT.

This clonotype rates as medium-sized. The J gene is TRBJ1-5, the V gene TRBV5-1; the D gene is possibly TRBD1 (5 bases). Trimming shortened V by 5 bases and J by 4 bases, and 10 bases separated the two germline ends. The V gene's germline CDR1 is SGHRS and CDR2 YFSETQ. The CDR3 is made up of 13 amino acids. In nucleotides, the CDR3 is TGCGCCAGCAGGCCAGGGCCTAATCAGCCCCAGCATTTT. It specifies CASRPGPNQPQHF. Variable domain in full (rest from reference TRBV5-1 and TRBJ1-5): KAGVTQTPRYLIKTRGQQVTLSCSPISGHRSVSWYQQTPGQGLQFLFEYFSETQRNKGNFPGRFSGRQFSNSRSEMNVSTLELGDSALYLCASRPGPNQPQHFGDGTRLSIL.

The chain has TRBV7-8 and TRBJ2-1; D call uncertain. Germline CDR1 reads SGHVS; CDR2 reads FQNEAQ. The CDR3 length is 12 residues. The V end lost 5 bases, the J end lost 10 bases, and 12 bases lay between the germline ends. CDR3: CASSLYTGEQFF. CDR3 nucleotide sequence: TGTGCCAGCAGCCTATACACCGGGGAGCAGTTCTTC. The complete variable domain, with remaining parts taken from reference TRBV7-8 and TRBJ2-1, reads GAGVSQSPRYKVAKRGQDVALRCDPISGHVSLFWYQQALGQGPEFLTYFQNEAQLDKSGLPSDRFFAERPEGSVSTLKIQRTQQEDSAVYLCASSLYTGEQFFGPGTRLTVL.

The CDR3 loop is CASSLAQGRDTQYF. The CDR3 coding sequence is TGCGCCAGCAGCTTGGCTCAGGGTAGAGATACGCAGTATTTT. This sequence joins TRBV5-1 and TRBJ2-3; possibly TRBD1 for D (5 bases). From germline, CDR1 is SGHRS and CDR2 YFSETQ. Trimming pared 0 bases from V and 5 bases from J, leaving 10 bases between. This CDR3 comprises 14 residues. Based on the CDR3 plus reference TRBV5-1 and TRBJ2-3, the full variable domain is KAGVTQTPRYLIKTRGQQVTLSCSPISGHRSVSWYQQTPGQGLQFLFEYFSETQRNKGNFPGRFSGRQFSNSRSEMNVSTLELGDSALYLCASSLAQGRDTQYFGPGTRLTVL.

This clonotype was recorded many times. The chain links TRBV12-3 or TRBV12-4 to TRBJ1-1; D is unresolved. The CDR3 contains 13 residues. The V end lost 2 bases, the J end lost 1 base, and 5 bases lay between the germline ends. The CDR3 loop reads CASSLLENTEAFF. CDR3 DNA sequence: TGTGCCAGCAGTTTATTAGAGAACACTGAAGCTTTCTTT.

This clonotype is large (0.1 to 1%) within its sample. In DNA, the CDR3 is TGTGCCAGCAGTCTGGGCAGACAGGGGGTAAGTGAGCAGTTCTTC. Amino acid sequence: CASSLGRQGVSEQFF. The chain joins TRBV12-3 or TRBV12-4 to TRBJ2-1; 9 bases map to TRBD1. V was pared by 5 bases and J by 9 bases, with 11 bases of the junction left unmatched. The CDR3 contains 15 residues.

This clonotype has just a few counts. The chain links TRBV12-3 or TRBV12-4 to TRBJ2-2; D uncertain. The ends were cut back, 5 bases at V and 7 bases at J, with 14 bases in the middle. The length of the CDR3 is 14 residues. The CDR3 sequence: CASSPGRPGGELFF. As DNA, the CDR3 is TGTGCCAGCAGTCCTGGACGTCCTGGCGGGGAGCTGTTTTTT.

Judged by abundance, this clonotype is medium-sized. DNA of the CDR3: TGTGCCACCAGCAGAGATAGAGCAGGGCAAGAGACCCAGTACTTC. It encodes CATSRDRAGQETQYF. The rearrangement links TRBV15 to TRBJ2-5; TRBD1 is a possible D gene (5 bases). Trimming left V 0 bases short and J 2 bases short, with 10 bases between. The CDR3 is 15 amino acids. CDR1 and CDR2 (germline): LNHNV, YYDKDF (reference sequence).

This clonotype is labeled medium-sized. The V gene is TRBV5-5, the J gene TRBJ2-5, with 9 bases aligning to TRBD2. The CDR3 loop spans 18 amino acids. Germline CDR1 is SGHKS and CDR2 is YYEKEE (reference sequence). The trim removed 3 bases at V and 1 base at J, leaving 13 bases unmatched. Here the CDR3 reads CASSSNPFSGGPQETQYF. CDR3 DNA: TGTGCCAGCAGCTCCAACCCCTTTAGCGGGGGACCCCAAGAGACCCAGTACTTC.

By proportion, this clonotype is medium-sized. The rearrangement uses TRBV3-1 and TRBJ2-7, with TRBD2 matching over 9 bases. Germline trimming cut 4 bases from V and 7 bases from J; bases unmatched to any gene: 8. Per germline, CDR1 LGHDT and CDR2 YNNKEL (reference sequence). CDR3 length equals 14 residues. The CDR3 coding sequence is TGTGCCAGCAGCCTTCGCGGGGGGGCCTCGGAGCAGTACTTC. It translates to CASSLRGGASEQYF.

The gene calls are TRBV12-3 or TRBV12-4 and TRBJ2-1; 10 nucleotides agree with TRBD1. Unmatched junction bases numbered 6, after V lost 4 bases and J lost 6 bases. The CDR3 length is 15 residues. This CDR3 reads CASSYGTGAINEQFF. CDR3 nucleotides: TGTGCCAGCAGTTACGGGACAGGGGCAATCAATGAGCAGTTCTTC.

This clonotype was recorded only once. The rearrangement uses TRBV5-1 and TRBJ2-3, with 12 bases identical to TRBD2. V shed 3 bases, J shed 2 bases, and the junction held 13 bases outside the gene matches. The CDR3 runs to 19 residues. Germline V lookup: CDR1 SGHRS, CDR2 YFSETQ. The CDR3 DNA is TGCGCCAGCAGCTCAACGACCTCTAGCGGGGGGGCTTCCACAGATACGCAGTATTTT. This sequence encodes CASSSTTSSGGASTDTQYF.

This clonotype qualifies as medium-sized. The chain employs TRBV5-1 and TRBJ1-6; D perhaps matches TRBD1 (5 bases). The CDR3 extends over 15 amino acids. Trimming shortened V by 3 bases and J by 5 bases, and 12 bases separated the two germline ends. The V gene's germline CDR1 is SGHRS and CDR2 YFSETQ. The CDR3 loop reads CASSSLGGDNSPLHF. CDR3 nucleotide sequence: TGCGCCAGCAGCTCACTCGGGGGGGATAATTCACCCCTCCACTTT.

This clonotype was recorded only once. This chain uses TRBV30 with TRBJ2-3; 8 bases are shared with TRBD1. CDR3 length: 16 residues. J was trimmed by 3 bases and V by 1 base; bases with no gene match: 9. CDR1 and CDR2 from the germline V gene are GTSNPN and SVGIG (reference sequence). CDR3 region: CAWSGAAGGATDTQYF. CDR3 nucleotide sequence: TGTGCCTGGAGTGGGGCGGCAGGGGGCGCGACAGATACGCAGTATTTT.

This clonotype ranks as large (0.1 to 1%). This chain joins TRBV10-3 and TRBJ1-1, with D uncertain. V was cut by 6 bases and J by 0 bases, with 2 bases left in between. The CDR3 totals 11 residues. Germline CDR1 ENHRY, CDR2 SYGVKD. The CDR3 spells CAISMNTEAFF. The CDR3 nucleotides are TGTGCCATCAGCATGAACACTGAAGCTTTCTTT.